This entry lists 5 T cell receptor beta chains sequenced from one sample in a study of shared clonotypes between healthy human individuals. Assay: immunoSEQ multiplex PCR; the TCRdb copy retains only in-frame clones and omits some. The sample shows 400,000 to 550,000 clones, roughly 85% of them seen only once. The sample consisted of PBMCs. The receptors derive from a woman in her forties in good health. Some clones in this sample may be carry-over from other donors' samples.

The rearrangement uses TRBV2 and TRBJ2-1, with unresolved D. Germline V gene data show CDR1 as SNHLY and CDR2 as FYNNEI. V was trimmed by 3 bases and J by 8 bases, leaving 2 bases between them. This CDR3 contains 10 residues. The CDR3 DNA follows: TGTGCCAGCAGTGACTATGAGCAGTTCTTC. It codes for CASSDYEQFF.

V gene TRBV25-1 combines with J gene TRBJ1-5, with D unclear. Germline V CDR1 and CDR2: MGHDK, SYGVNS. V lost 1 base to trimming and J lost 9 bases, with 7 bases between them. CDR3 size: 12 residues. CDR3 DNA: TGTGCCAGCAGTGAATTTGGGCGGCCCCAGCATTTT. It translates to CASSEFGRPQHF.

The V gene is TRBV28, the J gene TRBJ2-4; 7 bases agree with TRBD2. Trimming took 5 bases from V and 5 from J; bases not matched to a gene: 15. Germline V gives CDR1 MDHEN, CDR2 SYDVKM. This CDR3 comprises 17 residues. The CDR3 region has the DNA TGTGCCAGCAGTCTCCTCCGATGGCGGGAGCCCGAAAACATTCAGTACTTC. It translates to CASSLLRWREPENIQYF. The full variable domain, its missing parts supplied by reference TRBV28 and TRBJ2-4, is DVKVTQSSRYLVKRTGEKVFLECVQDMDHENMFWYRQDPGLGLRLIYFSYDVKMKEKGDIPEGYSVSREKKERFSLILESASTNQTSMYLCASSLLRWREPENIQYFGAGTRLSVL.

The chain employs TRBV7-9 and TRBJ1-4, with D hard to call. CDR1 and CDR2 from the germline V gene are SEHNR and FQNEAQ (reference sequence). The CDR3 spans 15 residues. Trimming removed 6 bases from V and 0 bases from J, with 11 bases in between. The CDR3, as DNA: TGTGCCAGCAGTCCCCGGGGTGCAACTAATGAAAAACTGTTTTTT. Translation gives CASSPRGATNEKLFF.

The chain has TRBV9 and TRBJ1-2; 8 positions match TRBD1. The germline gives CDR1 SGDLS, CDR2 YYNGEE. The CDR3 runs to 15 residues. V gave up 3 bases and J gave up 4 bases; unmatched junction bases: 8. In DNA form, the CDR3 reads TGTGCCAGCAGCGGCGGACAGGGCTTCACCTATGGCTACACCTTC. Protein: CASSGGQGFTYGYTF.